These T cell receptor beta chains were read from a single sample in a study of vaccination effects on CD4 cells after COVID-19. These receptors lack a known antigen. Sequencing was performed with immunoSEQ multiplex PCR; in TCRdb, only in-frame clones are kept and a portion is missing. This sample yields 37,000 or so clones, of which roughly 65% are seen a single time; around 3.8% belongs to the top ten. This sample comprised CD4+ T cells from PBMCs cultured without peptide, obtained before COVID-19 vaccination. All receptors come from a human donor who received a COVID-19 vaccine. The CDR3 runs from the conserved cysteine through the conserved F or W. D genes are given only for firm matches. The size entry is marked missing in some rows and otherwise reads once, few, many or a size class.

D gene	V gene	J gene	clone size	CDR3 protein	CDR3 DNA
NA	TRBV12-3/TRBV12-4	TRBJ1-2	NA	CASSLPRRYGYTF	TGTGCCAGCAGTTTACCCCGCCGCTATGGCTACACCTTC
NA	TRBV27	TRBJ1-1	few	CASSFRGEGRYVEAFF	TGTGCCAGCAGTTTCCGAGGGGAGGGGCGGTACGTTGAAGCTTTCTTT
NA	TRBV19	TRBJ2-7	few	CASSQSAYEQYF	TGTGCCAGTAGTCAGTCCGCCTACGAGCAGTACTTC
NA	TRBV6-5	TRBJ1-6	NA	CASSGSSYNSPLHF	TGTGCCAGCAGCGGGAGCTCCTATAATTCACCCCTCCACTTT
NA	TRBV5-1	TRBJ2-3	NA	CASSLSGDTDTQYF	TGCGCCAGCAGCTTGTCGGGGGACACAGATACGCAGTATTTT
NA	TRBV5-1	TRBJ2-5	NA	CATSEGWDGGTQYF	TGCGCCACTTCGGAGGGATGGGATGGGGGGACCCAGTACTTC
NA	TRBV6-6	TRBJ2-3	NA	CASSFGQFTDTQYF	TGTGCCAGCAGTTTCGGACAGTTCACAGATACGCAGTATTTT
NA	TRBV5-1	TRBJ1-1	few	CASSLGSSNTEAFF	TGCGCCAGCAGCTTGGGGAGTTCGAACACTGAAGCTTTCTTT
NA	TRBV2	TRBJ2-1	NA	CASSAGAKPGQTSYNEQFF	TGTGCCAGCAGTGCGGGGGCAAAACCGGGACAGACGTCCTACAATGAGCAGTTCTTC
TRBD2	TRBV3-1/TRBV3-2	TRBJ2-1	NA	CASSSGDLYNEQFF	TGTGCCAGCAGCAGCGGGGACCTCTACAATGAGCAGTTCTTC
TRBD1	TRBV18	TRBJ2-5	NA	CASSPRLVTGGTETQYF	TGTGCCAGCTCACCCCGGCTCGTGACAGGGGGTACGGAGACCCAGTACTTC
TRBD1	TRBV4-1	TRBJ1-6	NA	CASSQVFPSAGGRSPLHF	TGCGCCAGCAGCCAAGTCTTCCCCTCCGCAGGGGGGCGGTCACCCCTCCACTTT
NA	TRBV5-1	TRBJ2-7	few	CASNNFPGADEQYF	TGCGCCAGCAACAATTTCCCAGGGGCAGATGAGCAGTACTTC
NA	TRBV13	TRBJ2-3	NA	CASSHRLDTDTQYF	TGTGCCAGCAGCCATCGGCTGGACACAGATACGCAGTATTTT
NA	TRBV29-1	TRBJ1-3	NA	CSVVRGDTIYF	TGCAGCGTTGTTCGGGGGGACACCATATATTTT
NA	TRBV14	TRBJ2-3	NA	CASSQDWVSDTQYF	TGTGCCAGCAGCCAAGATTGGGTGTCAGATACGCAGTATTTT
TRBD2	TRBV6-6	TRBJ2-7	NA	CASSHPLAGGFSYEQYF	TGTGCCAGCAGTCACCCACTAGCGGGAGGGTTCTCCTACGAGCAGTACTTC
NA	TRBV7-6	TRBJ1-4	NA	CASSLRWAGATNEKLFF	TGTGCCAGCAGCTTAAGATGGGCGGGAGCAACTAATGAAAAACTGTTTTTT
NA	TRBV27	TRBJ1-2	NA	CASSPNRDSTFNYGYTF	TGTGCCAGCAGTCCCAACAGGGACTCCACCTTTAACTATGGCTACACCTTC
NA	TRBV7-9	TRBJ2-6	NA	CASLPVPSGANVLTF	TGTGCCAGCTTACCGGTCCCATCTGGGGCCAACGTCCTGACTTTC
NA	TRBV10-3	TRBJ2-1	few	CAIRSEGDEQFF	TGTGCCATCAGGTCGGAAGGGGATGAGCAGTTCTTC
TRBD1	TRBV6-5	TRBJ1-2	NA	CASKIGRQGAYGYTF	TGTGCCAGCAAAATCGGCCGACAGGGGGCATATGGCTACACCTTC
TRBD2	TRBV7-2	TRBJ2-1	few	CASRGTSGTNEQFF	TGTGCCAGCAGGGGGACTAGCGGAACCAATGAGCAGTTCTTC
NA	TRBV7-7	TRBJ2-5	NA	CASSFHSGAETQYF	TGTGCCAGCAGCTTCCATAGCGGAGCGGAGACCCAGTACTTC
NA	TRBV4-2	TRBJ2-3	NA	CASSQDSRAGQYF	TGTGCCAGCAGCCAAGATAGCCGCGCTGGGCAGTATTTT
TRBD1	TRBV7-2	TRBJ2-5	NA	CASSFPGGETQYF	TGTGCCAGCAGCTTCCCAGGGGGAGAGACCCAGTACTTC
NA	TRBV30	TRBJ1-6	NA	CAWSVVQTRAPLHF	TGTGCCTGGAGTGTTGTTCAGACAAGGGCACCCCTCCACTTT
NA	TRBV5-1	TRBJ1-1	once	CASSLYSPTDTEAFF	TGCGCCAGCAGCTTGTATTCCCCGACGGACACTGAAGCTTTCTTT
TRBD1	TRBV6-5	TRBJ1-2	few	CASRPWTGDGYTF	TGTGCCAGCAGGCCCTGGACAGGGGATGGCTACACCTTC
TRBD2	TRBV5-1	TRBJ2-1	NA	CASSGGLLRVPGLAGRNNEQFF	TGCGCCAGCAGCGGAGGGTTACTCAGGGTACCGGGACTAGCGGGAAGAAACAATGAGCAGTTCTTC
NA	TRBV21-1	TRBJ2-3	NA	CASLRRGDLGDTQYF	TGTGCCAGCCTACGGAGGGGGGACCTCGGGGATACGCAGTATTTT
NA	TRBV6-1	TRBJ1-2	NA	CASSGFQGRVSNYGYTF	TGTGCCAGCAGTGGGTTTCAGGGTCGGGTATCTAACTATGGCTACACCTTC
TRBD2	TRBV9	TRBJ2-1	NA	CASRDLAGELEQFF	TGTGCCAGCAGAGACCTAGCGGGAGAACTTGAGCAGTTCTTC
NA	TRBV7-8	TRBJ1-5	NA	CASSAREFYQPQHF	TGTGCCAGCAGCGCTCGGGAGTTCTATCAGCCCCAGCATTTT
NA	TRBV27	TRBJ2-5	NA	CASSWGAGLPGETQYF	TGTGCCAGCAGTTGGGGAGCGGGTCTCCCGGGGGAGACCCAGTACTTC
NA	TRBV21-1	TRBJ1-2	few	CASSPCQGLLGYTF	TGTGCCAGCAGTCCCTGCCAGGGGCTTTTGGGCTACACCTTC
NA	TRBV18	TRBJ1-5	NA	CASSPKTDQPQHF	TGTGCCAGCTCACCAAAAACTGATCAGCCCCAGCATTTT
NA	TRBV5-1	TRBJ2-1	NA	CASTDAGDWFDEQFF	TGCGCCAGCACTGATGCAGGGGACTGGTTTGATGAGCAGTTCTTC
TRBD1	TRBV5-1	TRBJ1-2	few	CASSTGQGRGYGYTF	TGCGCCAGCAGCACCGGACAGGGGCGAGGCTATGGCTACACCTTC